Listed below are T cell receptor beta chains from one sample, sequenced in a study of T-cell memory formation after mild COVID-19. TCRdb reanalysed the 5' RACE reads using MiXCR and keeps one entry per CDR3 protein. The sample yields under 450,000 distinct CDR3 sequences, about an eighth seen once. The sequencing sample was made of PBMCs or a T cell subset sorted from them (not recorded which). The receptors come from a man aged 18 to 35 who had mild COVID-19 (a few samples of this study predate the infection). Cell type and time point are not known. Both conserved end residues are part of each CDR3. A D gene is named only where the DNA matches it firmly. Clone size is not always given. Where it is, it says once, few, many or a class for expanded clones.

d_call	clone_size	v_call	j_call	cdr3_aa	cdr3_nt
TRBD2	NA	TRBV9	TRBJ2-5	CASSVLLAGETQYF	TGTGCCAGCAGCGTCTTACTAGCGGGGGAGACCCAGTACTTC
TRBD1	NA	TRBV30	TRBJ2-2	CAWSPGQGNGELFF	TGTGCCTGGAGTCCGGGACAGGGGAACGGGGAGCTGTTTTTT
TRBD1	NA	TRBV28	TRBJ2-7	CASSLRQGLYYEQYF	TGTGCCAGCAGTTTACGACAGGGGCTATATTACGAGCAGTACTTC
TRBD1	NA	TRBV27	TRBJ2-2	CASSSPGTGGLGELFF	TGTGCCAGCAGCTCGCCCGGGACAGGGGGCTTAGGGGAGCTGTTTTTT
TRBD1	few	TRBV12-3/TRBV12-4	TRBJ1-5	CASKTGGWDNQPQHF	TGTGCCAGTAAGACAGGGGGATGGGACAATCAGCCCCAGCATTTT
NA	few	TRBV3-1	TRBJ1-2	CASSQDFSGYTF	TGTGCCAGCAGCCAAGATTTTTCTGGCTACACCTTC
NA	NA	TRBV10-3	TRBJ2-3	CAISESSGWGRTDTQYF	TGTGCCATCAGTGAGTCTTCGGGATGGGGAAGGACAGATACGCAGTATTTT
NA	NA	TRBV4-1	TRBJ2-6	CASSQNAGSGANVLTF	TGCGCCAGCAGCCAGAATGCAGGGTCTGGGGCCAACGTCCTGACTTTC
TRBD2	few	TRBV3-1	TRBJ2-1	CASTGTRLAGWNEQFF	TGTGCCAGCACCGGCACTCGACTAGCGGGGTGGAATGAGCAGTTCTTC
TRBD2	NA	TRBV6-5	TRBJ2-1	CASRFGGVAYNEQFF	TGTGCCAGCCGCTTCGGGGGGGTCGCCTACAATGAGCAGTTCTTC
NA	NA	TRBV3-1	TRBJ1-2	CASSQGLWGDGYTF	TGTGCCAGCAGCCAAGGACTATGGGGGGATGGCTACACCTTC
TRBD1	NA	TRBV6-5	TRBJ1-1	CASSTQGAVSTEAFF	TGTGCCAGCAGCACCCAGGGGGCCGTAAGCACTGAAGCTTTCTTT
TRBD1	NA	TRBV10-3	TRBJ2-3	CAISQGDTDTQYF	TGTGCCATCAGCCAGGGGGATACAGATACGCAGTATTTT
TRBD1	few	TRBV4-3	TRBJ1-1	CASSQERGLNTEAFF	TGCGCCAGCAGCCAAGAAAGGGGGCTGAACACTGAAGCTTTCTTT
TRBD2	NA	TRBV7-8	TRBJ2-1	CASSAGLAGGNNEQFF	TGTGCCAGCAGCGCCGGACTAGCGGGGGGGAACAATGAGCAGTTCTTC
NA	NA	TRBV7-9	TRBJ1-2	CASSSDWEEGYTF	TGTGCCAGCAGCTCGGACTGGGAGGAGGGCTACACCTTC
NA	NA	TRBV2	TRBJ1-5	CASSVRGGEYNQPQHF	TGTGCCAGCAGTGTCAGGGGAGGGGAGTACAATCAGCCCCAGCATTTT
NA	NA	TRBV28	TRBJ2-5	CATEIQGGETQYF	TGTGCCACCGAGATCCAGGGGGGAGAGACCCAGTACTTC
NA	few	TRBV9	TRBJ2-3	CASSVGAADGTDTQYF	TGTGCCAGCAGCGTAGGGGCGGCCGACGGCACAGATACGCAGTATTTT
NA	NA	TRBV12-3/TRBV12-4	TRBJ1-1	CASILEPNTEAFF	TGTGCCAGCATTTTAGAGCCGAACACTGAAGCTTTCTTT
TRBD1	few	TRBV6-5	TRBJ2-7	CASSYRAGGSYEQYF	TGTGCCAGCAGTTACAGGGCAGGGGGCTCCTACGAGCAGTACTTC
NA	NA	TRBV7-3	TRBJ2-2	CASGERGELFF	TGTGCCAGCGGCGAAAGGGGGGAGCTGTTTTTT
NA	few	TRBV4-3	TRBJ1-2	CASSLWQGGDYGYTF	TGCGCCAGCAGCCTCTGGCAGGGAGGGGACTATGGCTACACCTTC
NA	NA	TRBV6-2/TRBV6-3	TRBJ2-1	CASRPDRYNEQFF	TGTGCCAGCAGGCCCGACAGATACAATGAGCAGTTCTTC